The 30 T cell receptor beta chains reported below all come from one sample, sequenced in a study of T cells in Graves' hyperthyroidism and ophthalmopathy. TCR beta CDR3 regions were amplified from RNA. A first-round RT-PCR of the TCR CDR3 used the HTBI primer set. TCRdb independently ran MiXCR on the multiplex PCR reads; one entry per CDR3 protein. The sample lists about 740,000 distinct CDR3 sequences; 11% to 15% were seen once. The sample was blood. These receptor sequences come from a woman aged 18-35 years with Graves' hyperthyroidism.

This clonotype was observed at least ten times. The CDR3 loop is CAISASGEEKLFF. CDR3 nucleotides: TGTGCCATCAGTGCATCCGGCGAAGAAAAACTGTTTTTT. The chain uses TRBV10-3 and TRBJ1-4; the D is unclear. Trimming cost V 4 bases and J 8 bases, with 11 bases left between them. In germline, CDR1 is ENHRY, CDR2 SYGVKD. The CDR3 runs to 13 residues.

This clonotype was detected ten times or more. The V gene is TRBV7-7, the J gene TRBJ2-5, with 8 nucleotides matching TRBD1. J lost 3 bases, V lost 5 bases, and 8 bases had no gene match. There are 15 residues in the CDR3. Germline CDR1 and CDR2: SSHAT and FNYEAQ (reference sequence). The CDR3 loop reads CASSPTTGGKETQYF. The CDR3, as DNA: TGTGCCAGCAGCCCAACTACAGGGGGGAAAGAGACCCAGTACTTC.

This clonotype was seen at least ten times. Here the CDR3 DNA reads TGTGCCAGCAGTTTCCCTGACCACAGGGGAAAAAGCAATCAGCCCCAGCATTTT. It is translated as CASSFPDHRGKSNQPQHF. The chain couples TRBV28 to TRBJ1-5; TRBD1 matches 7 bases. CDR3 length: 18 residues. Germline assignment: CDR1 MDHEN and CDR2 SYDVKM. The V segment lost 3 bases and the J segment 1 base; nucleotides outside the gene matches: 12.

This clonotype has ten or more counts. The V gene is TRBV7-2, the J gene TRBJ2-3, with D perhaps matching TRBD2 (5 bases). The CDR3 sequence is 13 residues long. Germline loops: CDR1 SGHTA, CDR2 FQGNSA. Trimming took off 6 bases at V and 0 bases at J, with 7 bases between the two ends. CDR3 sequence reads: CASRRDSTDTQYF. The CDR3 bases are TGTGCCAGCAGGAGGGATAGCACAGATACGCAGTATTTT.

On this clonotype: Possible read error: a much larger clone is one base away. The chain links TRBV20-1 to TRBJ2-1; possible D gene TRBD1, 6 bases. Gene TRBJ2-7 matches the end of the DNA better, so the J call may be wrong. CDR3 length: 16 residues. Looked up from germline, CDR1 is DFQATT and CDR2 is SNEGSKA (reference sequence). The CDR3 spells CSARDMAGDLLDEQYF. CDR3 bases: TGCAGTGCTAGAGATATGGCAGGGGACCTCCTCGATGAGCAGTACTTC.

This clonotype was seen ten or more times. The chain carries TRBV20-1 and TRBJ2-1; TRBD2 agrees at 9 bases. The V gene's germline CDR1 is DFQATT and CDR2 SNEGSKA (reference sequence). Trimming cost V 0 bases and J 4 bases; bases outside gene matches: 7. The CDR3 is 16 residues long. The CDR3 loop is CSARDLRAGGYNEQFF. CDR3 coding DNA: TGCAGTGCTAGAGATCTCAGAGCGGGAGGTTACAATGAGCAGTTCTTC.

This clonotype was recorded at least ten times. The gene calls are TRBV27 and TRBJ2-1, with 12 bases aligning to TRBD2. The V gene's germline CDR1 is MNHEY and CDR2 SMNVEV (reference sequence). This CDR3 is built from 18 residues. With V trimmed by 5 bases and J by 0 bases, 8 bases remained unmatched. The CDR3: CASSRWTSGKSSYNEQFF. The CDR3 DNA reads as TGTGCCAGCAGTCGGTGGACTAGCGGGAAAAGCTCCTACAATGAGCAGTTCTTC.

This clonotype was detected many times. J is TRBJ2-3 and V is TRBV7-6; D is unresolved. Germline V gene data show CDR1 as SGHVS and CDR2 as FNYEAQ. With 5 bases removed from V and 6 bases from J, the gap between germline ends came to 18 bases. The CDR3 has 15 amino acids. Here the CDR3 reads CASSANTPPRDTQYF. The CDR3 coding sequence is TGTGCCAGCAGCGCCAATACCCCCCCTAGGGATACGCAGTATTTT.

This sequence joins TRBV7-9 and TRBJ1-2; D gene ambiguous. The CDR3 is 16 amino acids. V was clipped by 5 bases and J by 7 bases, with 23 bases between them. Germline assignment: CDR1 SEHNR and CDR2 FQNEAQ (reference sequence). The CDR3 nucleotides read TGTGCCAGCAGCACATCGTCGACACCGACTATGGGTGGCTACACCTTC. Its translation is CASSTSSTPTMGGYTF.

This clonotype has more than one count but fewer than ten. The junction departs from the called germline gene at one end, perhaps through a read error. This rearrangement joins TRBV27 to TRBJ2-3; tentatively, D is TRBD2 (5 bases). The V gene's germline CDR1 is MNHEY and CDR2 SMNVEV (reference sequence). CDR3 length: 16 residues. The CDR3, as DNA: TGTGTCAGCAGTTTAGGTTGGGCGGGTAGCACAGATACGCAGTATTTT. Encoded protein: CVSSLGWAGSTDTQYF.

This chain connects TRBV28 to TRBJ2-1, with TRBD1 matching 10 bases. Germline values: CDR1 MDHEN, CDR2 SYDVKM. J gave up 8 bases and V 0 bases, and 10 bases lay outside the gene matches. This CDR3 region has 17 residues. The CDR3, as DNA: TGTGCCAGCAGTTTATGGACCGGGACAGGGGCGCACGATGAGCAGTTCTTC. Its translation: CASSLWTGTGAHDEQFF.

This clonotype was seen many times. The J gene is TRBJ2-1, the V gene TRBV27, with 15 nucleotides matching TRBD2. Germline-derived CDR1 and CDR2 are MNHEY and SMNVEV (reference sequence). This CDR3 has 15 residues. The V gene end was trimmed by 4 bases and the J gene end by 7 bases; junction bases not matched to a gene: 2. This CDR3 is CASSWTSGRGNEQFF. For the CDR3, the DNA is TGTGCCAGCAGTTGGACTAGCGGGAGGGGGAATGAGCAGTTCTTC.

V usage is TRBV7-9 and J usage is TRBJ2-1; no firm D call. This CDR3 is 14 amino acids long. Trimming left V 2 bases short and J 7 bases short, with 12 bases between. CDR1 and CDR2 from the germline V gene are SEHNR and FQNEAQ (reference sequence). The CDR3 protein is CASSLRAPENEQFF. The CDR3 region has the DNA TGTGCCAGCAGCTTAAGGGCCCCTGAGAATGAGCAGTTCTTC.

This clonotype was found many times. The rearrangement joins TRBV18 to TRBJ1-6; TRBD1 agrees at 9 bases. CDR3 length equals 14 residues. The germline V gene encodes CDR1 KGHSH and CDR2 LQKENI. V shed 3 bases and J 10 bases; nucleotides not matched to a gene: 4. As DNA, the CDR3 is TGTGCCAGCTCACCGGGACAGGGAGGATCACCCCTCCACTTT. Amino acid sequence: CASSPGQGGSPLHF.

This clonotype was seen a few times. The CDR3 reads CASKITGATDTEAFF. The CDR3 coding sequence is TGTGCCAGCAAGATTACAGGGGCCACGGACACTGAAGCTTTCTTT. The rearrangement uses TRBV7-9 and TRBJ1-1; TRBD1 matches 7 bases. Germline V gene data show CDR1 as SEHNR and CDR2 as FQNEAQ (reference sequence). The V gene end was trimmed by 7 bases and the J gene end by 3 bases; junction bases not matched to a gene: 11. The CDR3 totals 15 residues.

This clonotype was counted many times. The rearrangement uses TRBV9 and TRBJ2-1; TRBD2 agrees at 9 bases. The V segment lost 0 bases and the J segment 4 bases; nucleotides outside the gene matches: 5. The germline V gene encodes CDR1 SGDLS and CDR2 YYNGEE. This CDR3 region has 16 residues. The CDR3 bases are TGTGCCAGCAGCGTAGGACTAGCGGCCGCATACAATGAGCAGTTCTTC. Its protein product is CASSVGLAAAYNEQFF. Drawing the rest from reference TRBV9 and TRBJ2-1, the complete variable domain is DSGVTQTPKHLITATGQRVTLRCSPRSGDLSVYWYQQSLDQGLQFLIQYYNGEERAKGNILERFSAQQFPDLHSELNLSSLELGDSALYFCASSVGLAAAYNEQFFGPGTRLTVL.

This clonotype was observed a handful of times. V usage is TRBV15 and J usage is TRBJ2-3; D uncertain. From germline, CDR1 is LNHNV and CDR2 YYDKDF (reference sequence). This CDR3 is 14 amino acids long. V gave up 8 bases and J gave up 2 bases, with 14 bases separating them. The CDR3 here is CATANSPSTDTQYF. The CDR3 DNA is TGTGCCACCGCTAACTCGCCTTCCACAGATACGCAGTATTTT. Full variable domain (remainder filled in from reference TRBV15 and TRBJ2-3): DAMVIQNPRYQVTQFGKPVTLSCSQTLNHNVMYWYQQKSSQAPKLLFHYYDKDFNNEADTPDNFQSRRPNTSFCFLDIRSPGLGDTAMYLCATANSPSTDTQYFGPGTRLTVL.

This clonotype was picked up a small number of times. The chain employs TRBV3-1 and TRBJ2-3; 7 nucleotides align to TRBD1. The trim removed 3 bases at V and 2 bases at J, leaving 8 bases unmatched. This CDR3 region has 16 residues. CDR1 and CDR2 (germline): LGHDT, YNNKEL (reference sequence). The CDR3 is CASSQPGQAHTDTQYF. The CDR3 nucleotides are TGTGCCAGCAGCCAGCCCGGACAGGCTCACACAGATACGCAGTATTTT.

This clonotype was observed a single time. This CDR3 is CASSPNTGAHSYNEQFF. The CDR3 bases are TGTGCCAGCAGTCCCAACACGGGCGCACACTCCTACAATGAGCAGTTCTTC. The J gene is TRBJ2-1, the V gene TRBV12-3 or TRBV12-4; D is undetermined. Trimming shortened V by 5 bases and J by 0 bases, and 17 bases separated the two germline ends. This CDR3 comprises 17 residues.

Many counts were recorded for this clonotype. The chain links TRBV2 to TRBJ2-5; the D gene could be TRBD1 or TRBD2 (5 bases each). V was clipped by 7 bases and J by 2 bases, with 11 bases between them. This CDR3 has 13 amino acids. Germline V gene lookup returns CDR1 SNHLY and CDR2 FYNNEI. CDR3 nucleotide sequence: TGTGCCAGCACCGGGGCTCGGCAAGAGACCCAGTACTTC. Protein product: CASTGARQETQYF.

This clonotype was counted between two and nine times. CDR3 protein: CAWSPLPWDGARHTF. The CDR3 DNA sequence: TGTGCCTGGAGTCCACTTCCGTGGGACGGCGCCCGCCACACCTTC. V gene TRBV30 combines with J gene TRBJ1-2; D possibly corresponds to TRBD1 (5 bases). The V gene lost 2 bases and the J gene lost 12 bases, with 25 bases spanning the gap. The germline CDR1 and CDR2 sequences are GTSNPN and SVGIG (reference sequence). The CDR3 totals 15 residues.

There are a few counts of this clonotype. The gene calls are TRBV6-2 or TRBV6-3 and TRBJ2-7; D unclear. The germline V gene has CDR1 MNHEY and CDR2 SVGEGT. V gave up 5 bases and J gave up 6 bases, with 17 bases separating them. The length of the CDR3 is 14 residues. The CDR3 nucleotides read TGTGCCAGCAGTCAAACCCGGGCGACTCTCGAGCAGTACTTC. It translates to CASSQTRATLEQYF.

The sample holds a few counts of this clonotype. The J gene is TRBJ2-5, the V gene TRBV12-3 or TRBV12-4; D remains ambiguous. V lost 3 bases, J lost 1 base, and 6 bases lay in between. The CDR3 totals 13 residues. CDR3 sequence reads: CASSFFSQETQYF. CDR3 sequence (DNA): TGTGCCAGCAGTTTCTTCAGCCAAGAGACCCAGTACTTC.

Worth noting for this clonotype: This may be a read error: a much more frequent sequence differs by one nucleotide. This chain connects TRBV3-1 to TRBJ1-1, with D possibly matching TRBD1 (6 bases). Trimming cost V 3 bases and J 0 bases, with 17 bases left between them. The CDR3 sequence is 17 residues long. CDR1 is LGHDT, CDR2 YNNKEL, per germline (reference sequence). CDR3 coding DNA: TGTGCCAGCAGCCAGAGTAGAAGGGGGGGATTGAACACTGAAGCTTTCTTT. Amino acids: CASSQSRRGGLNTEAFF.

This clonotype was counted a few times. The CDR3 DNA sequence: TGCAGTGCTAACCCGGGGCCGGGGGGCGGACTCTACAATGAGCAGTTCTTC. Protein sequence: CSANPGPGGGLYNEQFF. V is TRBV20-1 and J is TRBJ2-1; D may be TRBD2 (7 bases). This CDR3 has 17 amino acids. CDR1 and CDR2 from the germline V gene are DFQATT and SNEGSKA (reference sequence). Trimming left V 4 bases short and J 3 bases short, with 22 bases between.

This clonotype turned up a few times. V and J are TRBV12-3 or TRBV12-4 and TRBJ2-4; 7 nucleotides match TRBD1. The J segment lost 0 bases and the V segment lost 4 bases, leaving 3 bases of the junction unmatched. The CDR3 is 15 residues long. For the CDR3, the DNA is TGTGCCAGCAGTTGGGACAGCCTAGCCAAAAACATTCAGTACTTC. This sequence encodes CASSWDSLAKNIQYF.

The chain links TRBV12-3 or TRBV12-4 to TRBJ1-2; the match to TRBD1 covers 10 bases. The CDR3 runs to 13 residues. The junction had 4 bases not matched to a gene; V was cut back by 6 bases and J by 6 bases. CDR3: CASSRGTGDGYTF. In DNA form, the CDR3 reads TGTGCCAGCAGCAGGGGGACAGGGGATGGCTACACCTTC.

The CDR3 protein is CASKNLGQSYEQYF. In DNA, the CDR3 is TGTGCCAGCAAAAACCTGGGACAGAGCTACGAGCAGTACTTC. V gene TRBV2 combines with J gene TRBJ2-7, with 7 bases identical to TRBD1. The CDR3 consists of 14 residues. V lost 7 bases to trimming and J lost 3 bases; unmatched junction nucleotides: 9. CDR1 and CDR2 (germline): SNHLY, FYNNEI.

The sample holds a few counts of this clonotype. The rearrangement joins TRBV7-9 to TRBJ2-7; 9 positions match TRBD1. The germline gives CDR1 SEHNR, CDR2 FQNEAQ (reference sequence). Trimming removed 4 bases from V and 3 bases from J; junction bases left unmatched: 7. This CDR3 is 15 amino acids long. The CDR3: CASSSDPGQGYEQYF. The CDR3 DNA sequence: TGTGCCAGCAGCTCAGACCCGGGACAGGGCTACGAGCAGTACTTC. Combining the CDR3 with reference TRBV7-9 and TRBJ2-7 gives the whole variable domain DTGVSQNPRHKITKRGQNVTFRCDPISEHNRLYWYRQTLGQGPEFLTYFQNEAQLEKSRLLSDRFSAERPKGSFSTLEIQRTEQGDSAMYLCASSSDPGQGYEQYFGPGTRLTVT.

This clonotype was detected only a few times. The chain employs TRBV6-1 and TRBJ1-2; a possible D gene is TRBD1 (5 bases). The CDR3 is 11 amino acids. Trimming left V 7 bases short and J 4 bases short, with 7 bases between. Germline V gene lookup returns CDR1 MNHNS and CDR2 SASEGT. CDR3 DNA: TGTGCCAGCATGCAGGGCTATGGCTACACCTTC. It codes for CASMQGYGYTF.